One and the same sample provided the 20 T cell receptor beta chains below, sequenced in a study of CD8 T cells in Susac syndrome. Reverse transcription used about 0.45 to 1 ug RNA and random hexamers. A single record per CDR3 protein comes from TCRdb applying MiXCR to the immunoSEQ multiplex PCR reads. The sample consists of around 190,000 distinct CDR3 sequences, 90% to 95% of them appearing once. Sequencing was carried out using CD4+ T cells from PBMCs. Source of these receptors: a human donor in good health.

CDR3 sequence: CASSLDSSGTQYF. For the CDR3, the DNA is TGTGCCAGCAGCTTAGACTCAAGCGGGACCCAGTACTTC. This rearrangement joins TRBV7-9 to TRBJ2-5; D may be TRBD2 (5 bases). This CDR3 comprises 13 residues. From germline, CDR1 is SEHNR and CDR2 FQNEAQ (reference sequence). V was pared by 1 base and J by 7 bases, with 10 bases between.

The genes are TRBV20-1 and TRBJ1-4; D is perhaps TRBD1 (6 bases). The CDR3 consists of 16 residues. The V end was cut by 0 bases, the J end by 1 base, with 12 bases between. The germline CDR1 and CDR2 sequences are DFQATT and SNEGSKA (reference sequence). CDR3 DNA: TGCAGTGCTAGAGACCTCGTCAGGGGAACTAATGAAAAACTGTTTTTT. It specifies CSARDLVRGTNEKLFF.

This clonotype was seen once. The chain recombines TRBV27 with TRBJ2-7, with no clear D. This CDR3 has 14 amino acids. V lost 8 bases and J lost 3, with 17 bases in between. Germline CDR1 and CDR2: MNHEY and SMNVEV (reference sequence). CDR3 sequence reads: CASVLVIPSYEQYV. CDR3 bases: TGTGCCAGCGTCTTAGTCATTCCAAGCTACGAGCAGTACGTC.

This rearrangement joins TRBV12-3 or TRBV12-4 to TRBJ2-1, with D perhaps being TRBD1 or TRBD2 (5 bases each). Deletions cut 8 bases from V and 5 bases from J, with 13 bases between. This CDR3 has 13 amino acids. Here the CDR3 DNA reads TGTGCCAGCGGCAAAGGGACCGACAATGAGCAGTTCTTC. This gives the protein CASGKGTDNEQFF.

The chain couples TRBV7-9 to TRBJ2-7; the match to TRBD1 covers 10 bases. The CDR3 sequence is 14 residues long. Trimming took 5 bases from V and 5 from J; bases not matched to a gene: 6. The germline V gene has CDR1 SEHNR and CDR2 FQNEAQ (reference sequence). CDR3 DNA: TGTGCCAGCAGCCGGGACAGGGGATCGCACGAGCAGTACTTC. Translation: CASSRDRGSHEQYF. The variable domain in full, completed from reference TRBV7-9 and TRBJ2-7, reads DTGVSQNPRHKITKRGQNVTFRCDPISEHNRLYWYRQTLGQGPEFLTYFQNEAQLEKSRLLSDRFSAERPKGSFSTLEIQRTEQGDSAMYLCASSRDRGSHEQYFGPGTRLTVT.

This chain uses TRBV29-1 with TRBJ2-1, with D uncertain. CDR1 is SQVTM, CDR2 ANQGSEA, per germline. Trimming stripped 1 base from V and 6 bases from J, with 4 bases between. This CDR3 is built from 11 residues. The CDR3 loop reads CSVEVFNEQFF. The CDR3 DNA follows: TGCAGCGTTGAAGTGTTCAATGAGCAGTTCTTC.

The sample holds one count of this clonotype. The chain has TRBV7-9 and TRBJ2-7; TRBD2 might be the D (5 bases). The germline V and J ends were trimmed by 9 bases and 4 bases, with 16 bases remaining between them. Germline V gene sequence: CDR1 SEHNR, CDR2 FQNEAQ (reference sequence). The CDR3 runs to 13 residues. CDR3 sequence reads: CASSALTGYEQYF. CDR3 bases: TGTGCCAGTAGCGCTCTAACGGGGTACGAGCAGTACTTC.

The chain combines TRBV27 with TRBJ2-3; TRBD1 might be the D (6 bases). This CDR3 is built from 15 residues. CDR1 is MNHEY, CDR2 SMNVEV, per germline (reference sequence). V lost 3 bases, J lost 8 bases, and 18 bases lay in between. This chain's CDR3 is CASSLAGAEGGTQYF. DNA of the CDR3: TGTGCCAGCAGTTTGGCAGGGGCTGAAGGGGGTACGCAGTATTTT.

The chain is built from TRBV30 and TRBJ2-5, with D possibly matching TRBD1 (6 bases). The length of the CDR3 is 14 residues. With 0 bases removed from V and 4 bases from J, the gap between germline ends came to 12 bases. Germline V gene lookup returns CDR1 GTSNPN and CDR2 SVGIG (reference sequence). This CDR3 is CAWSVGQLLETQYF. The DNA of the CDR3 is TGTGCCTGGAGTGTAGGACAGCTCCTAGAGACCCAGTACTTC.

At least ten counts were recorded for this clonotype. This chain joins TRBV5-4 and TRBJ2-3; D is unclear. Per the germline V gene, CDR1 is SGHNT and CDR2 is YYREEE (reference sequence). The CDR3 has 11 residues. The ends were cut back, 2 bases at V and 4 bases at J, with 2 bases in the middle. This CDR3 is CASSLADTQYF. In DNA form, the CDR3 reads TGTGCCAGCAGCTTAGCAGATACGCAGTATTTT.

This clonotype was recorded only once. The chain has TRBV27 and TRBJ1-5; TRBD1 is a possible D gene (5 bases). The ends were cut back, 2 bases at V and 7 bases at J, with 18 bases in the middle. This CDR3 is built from 16 residues. Germline V lookup: CDR1 MNHEY, CDR2 SMNVEV (reference sequence). The CDR3 spells CASSLGPVGGPQPQHF. The CDR3 bases are TGTGCCAGCAGTTTAGGCCCAGTGGGGGGACCCCAGCCCCAGCATTTT.

J is TRBJ2-7 and V is TRBV27; D remains unclear. The CDR3 is 13 amino acids. The ends were cut back, 6 bases at V and 1 base at J, with 10 bases in the middle. Germline V gene sequence: CDR1 MNHEY, CDR2 SMNVEV (reference sequence). CDR3 region: CASSTVGSYEQYF. In nucleotides, the CDR3 is TGTGCCAGCAGCACGGTCGGGTCCTACGAGCAGTACTTC.

The chain couples TRBV30 to TRBJ1-5; D remains unclear. Trimming took 2 bases from V and 9 from J, leaving 14 bases between them. The CDR3 contains 13 residues. CDR1 and CDR2 from the germline V gene are GTSNPN and SVGIG (reference sequence). The CDR3 bases are TGTGCCTGGAGTCACAACAAGGTCGGGCCCCAGCATTTT. Protein product: CAWSHNKVGPQHF.

The chain uses TRBV20-1 and TRBJ1-1; TRBD1 might be the D (5 bases). The germline gives CDR1 DFQATT, CDR2 SNEGSKA (reference sequence). This CDR3 contains 14 residues. The V end lost 2 bases, the J end lost 7 bases, and 17 bases lay between the germline ends. The chain's CDR3 is CSARSSGTAVEAFF. The CDR3 coding sequence is TGCAGTGCTAGATCGTCAGGGACCGCGGTTGAAGCTTTCTTT.

The CDR3 bases are TGCAGTGCAGACCCAGTCTATGGCTACACCTTC. It encodes CSADPVYGYTF. V is TRBV20-1 and J is TRBJ1-2; D is uncertain. The V end was cut by 6 bases, the J end by 4 bases, with 9 bases between. The CDR3 sequence is 11 residues long. The V gene's germline CDR1 is DFQATT and CDR2 SNEGSKA (reference sequence).

The chain is built from TRBV5-5 and TRBJ2-1, with 9 positions matching TRBD1. This CDR3 comprises 18 residues. The germline CDR1 and CDR2 sequences are SGHKS and YYEKEE (reference sequence). V trimming: 5 bases; J trimming: 4 bases; junction bases outside the gene matches: 16. CDR3 in DNA: TGTGCCAGCAGAGAACTAGACGGGACAGGGAAAAGATACAATGAGCAGTTCTTC. This sequence encodes CASRELDGTGKRYNEQFF.

V and J are TRBV20-1 and TRBJ1-1; 7 bases are shared with TRBD1. The CDR3 covers 14 residues. The J segment lost 0 bases and the V segment lost 5 bases, leaving 6 bases of the junction unmatched. The germline V gene has CDR1 DFQATT and CDR2 SNEGSKA (reference sequence). CDR3 coding DNA: TGCAGTGCTCAGAGGGGGCAGATGAACACTGAAGCTTTCTTT. It specifies CSAQRGQMNTEAFF.

The chain has TRBV19 and TRBJ2-7; a weak D match, TRBD1 (5 bases). Trimming removed 5 bases from V and 4 bases from J, with 12 bases in between. Germline-derived CDR1 and CDR2 are LNHDA and SQIVND (reference sequence). The CDR3 is 13 amino acids. This CDR3 reads CASSETAFYEQYV. The CDR3 nucleotides read TGTGCCAGTAGTGAGACAGCCTTTTACGAGCAGTACGTC.

The CDR3 bases are TGTGCCAGCAGCATAACTCCGACGCCCCGCTCCACAGATACGCAGTATTTT. Translating gives CASSITPTPRSTDTQYF. This chain uses TRBV5-4 with TRBJ2-3; D not certain. The CDR3 is made up of 17 amino acids. V was cut by 4 bases and J by 2 bases, with 20 bases left in between. Germline V lookup: CDR1 SGHNT, CDR2 YYREEE (reference sequence).

The chain couples TRBV18 to TRBJ2-3; the match to TRBD1 covers 9 bases. The CDR3 loop spans 16 amino acids. Germline V gives CDR1 KGHSH, CDR2 LQKENI. After removal of 3 bases from V and 0 bases from J, the junction contained 4 bases not matched to a gene. The CDR3 nucleotides are TGTGCCAGCTCACCTCCGGGACAGGGAAGCACAGATACGCAGTATTTT. Its protein is CASSPPGQGSTDTQYF.